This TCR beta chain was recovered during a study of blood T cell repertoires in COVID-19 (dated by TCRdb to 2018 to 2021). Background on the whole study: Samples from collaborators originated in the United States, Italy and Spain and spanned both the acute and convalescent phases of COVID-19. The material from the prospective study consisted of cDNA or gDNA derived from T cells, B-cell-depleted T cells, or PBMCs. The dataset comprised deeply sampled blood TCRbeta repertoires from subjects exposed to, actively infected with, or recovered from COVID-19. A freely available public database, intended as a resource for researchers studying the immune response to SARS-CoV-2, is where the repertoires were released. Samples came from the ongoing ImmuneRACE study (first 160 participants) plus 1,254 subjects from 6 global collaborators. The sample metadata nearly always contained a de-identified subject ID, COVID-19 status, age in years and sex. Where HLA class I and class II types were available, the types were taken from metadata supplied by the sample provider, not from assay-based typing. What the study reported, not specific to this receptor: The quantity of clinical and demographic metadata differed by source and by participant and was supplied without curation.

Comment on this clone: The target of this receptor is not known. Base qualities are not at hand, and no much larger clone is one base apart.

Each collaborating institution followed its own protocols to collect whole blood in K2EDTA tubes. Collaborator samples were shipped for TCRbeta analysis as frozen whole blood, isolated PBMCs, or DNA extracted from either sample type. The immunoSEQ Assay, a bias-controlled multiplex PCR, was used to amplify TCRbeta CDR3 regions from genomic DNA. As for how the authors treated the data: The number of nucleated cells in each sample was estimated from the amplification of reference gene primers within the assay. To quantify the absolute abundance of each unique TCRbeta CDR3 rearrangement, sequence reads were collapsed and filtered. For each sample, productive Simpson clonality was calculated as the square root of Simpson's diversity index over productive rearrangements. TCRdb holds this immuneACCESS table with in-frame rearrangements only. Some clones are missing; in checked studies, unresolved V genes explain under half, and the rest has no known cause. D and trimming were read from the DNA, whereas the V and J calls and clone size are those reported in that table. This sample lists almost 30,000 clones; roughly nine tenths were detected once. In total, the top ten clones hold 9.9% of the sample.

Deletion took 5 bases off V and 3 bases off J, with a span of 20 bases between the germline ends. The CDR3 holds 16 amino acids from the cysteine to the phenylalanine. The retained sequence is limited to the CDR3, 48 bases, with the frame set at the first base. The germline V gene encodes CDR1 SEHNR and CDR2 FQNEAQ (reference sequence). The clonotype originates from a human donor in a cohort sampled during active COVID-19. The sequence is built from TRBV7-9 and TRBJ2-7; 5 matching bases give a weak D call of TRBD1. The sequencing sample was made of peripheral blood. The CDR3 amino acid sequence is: CASSETYRTHLYEQYF. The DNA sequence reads TGTGCCAGCAGCGAAACTTACCGGACACACCTCTACGAGCAGTACTTC.